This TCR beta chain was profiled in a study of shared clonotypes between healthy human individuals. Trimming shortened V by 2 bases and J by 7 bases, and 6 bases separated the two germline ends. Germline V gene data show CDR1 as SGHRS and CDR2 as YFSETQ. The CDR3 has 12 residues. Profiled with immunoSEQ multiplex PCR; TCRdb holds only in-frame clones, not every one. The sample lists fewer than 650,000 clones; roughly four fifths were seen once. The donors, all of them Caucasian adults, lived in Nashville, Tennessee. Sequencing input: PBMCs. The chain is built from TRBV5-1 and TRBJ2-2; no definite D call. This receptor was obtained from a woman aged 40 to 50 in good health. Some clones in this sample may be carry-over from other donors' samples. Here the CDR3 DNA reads TGCGCCAGCAGCTTAGATCTCGGGGAGCTGTTTTTT. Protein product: CASSLDLGELFF.